The sequence of this T cell receptor beta chain was determined in a study of CD8 T cells in ankylosing spondylitis. This clonotype was seen many times. TCRdb reprocessed the 5' RACE reads with MiXCR, giving one entry per CDR3 protein. The table has 200,000 to 300,000 distinct CDR3 sequences, 8% to 9.5% seen once; the top ten hold 6.8%. This CDR3 has 13 amino acids. V lost 4 bases, J lost 6 bases, and 5 bases stayed unmatched. The germline CDR1 and CDR2 sequences are MGHDK and SYGVNS. This sequence originates from a male donor with ankylosing spondylitis or in good health (not recorded which). The rearrangement uses TRBV25-1 and TRBJ1-2, with 7 positions matching TRBD1. The specimen was blood, either unsorted or a sorted T cell fraction (not recorded which). The CDR3 spells CASSADRVHGYTF. CDR3 in DNA: TGTGCCAGCAGTGCCGACAGGGTCCATGGCTACACCTTC.